This T cell receptor (beta chain) came from a study of human T cells and chemical hapten exposure. The overall study: From small differences in pooled library volume came most of the variation in per-sample TCR yields.

CDR1 and CDR2 from the germline V gene are MDHEN and SYDVKM. The CDR3 covers 18 residues. With 6 bases clipped from V and 5 bases from J, the junction kept 21 bases outside the gene matches. Time point of the sample: healthy volunteer bleed at 2 weeks. Unfractionated whole blood yielded the extracted total RNA. This clonotype was recorded many times. Library construction involved attaching unique molecular identifiers to individual cDNA molecules, which allowed quantitative, reproducible TCR counting. MiXCR, run by TCRdb on the RACE reads, gives a single entry per CDR3 protein. The sample lists about 50,000 distinct CDR3 sequences, around 4% occurring once.

V usage is TRBV28 and J usage is TRBJ1-1; 7 bases line up with TRBD1. The specimen was whole blood. This sequence was found in a female donor in good health. Some clones in this sample may be carry-over from other donors' samples. The chain's CDR3 is CASSSMTGHSLGRTEAFF. The DNA for the CDR3 is TGTGCCAGCAGCTCCATGACAGGGCACTCCCTCGGAAGGACTGAAGCTTTCTTT.